The 27 T cell receptor beta chains reported below all come from one sample, sequenced in a study of post-analysis software for immune sequencing data (dated by TCRdb to about 2015). On the study overall, not on this receptor specifically: Four to six TRBV segments, including TRBV5-6, TRBV5-1 and TRBV20-1, were significantly more frequent in patients than controls.

No antigens are known for them. The library came from PCR. The sample was run on an Illumina HiSeq 2500. Unique molecular identifiers were incorporated into TCR beta cDNA libraries to reduce PCR and sequencing biases. TCRdb applied fastp at Q25 and MiXCR to the public reads, then kept only in-frame beta chains. Identical CDR3 proteins give one entry, which carries the most common genes and DNA. The sample table shows over 700,000 distinct CDR3 sequences, and less than 35% are seen once. Together, the top ten hold around 0.56% of the sample. The sample was blood. These receptors all come from a girl between 5 and 17 years old with multiple sclerosis.

The table lists this clonotype with a few counts. V gene TRBV28 combines with J gene TRBJ2-5, with 9 nucleotides matching TRBD1. The V segment lost 6 bases and the J segment 2 bases; nucleotides outside the gene matches: 7. The germline V gene has CDR1 MDHEN and CDR2 SYDVKM. The CDR3 spans 15 residues. CDR3 nucleotide sequence: TGTGCCAGCAGCCTGGGACAGGGAACGCAAGAGACCCAGTACTTC. The encoded protein is CASSLGQGTQETQYF.

This clonotype was detected many times. In DNA form, the CDR3 reads TGTGCCAGCAGCTTGACCCAGCCCGCAGATACGCAGTATTTT. As protein: CASSLTQPADTQYF. The V and J genes are TRBV7-2 and TRBJ2-3; no firm D call. The CDR3 loop spans 14 amino acids. V was shortened by 3 bases and J by 4 bases, with 11 bases between the two germline ends. CDR1 is SGHTA and CDR2 is FQGNSA in the germline V gene.

This clonotype has more than one count but fewer than ten. The chain is built from TRBV5-1 and TRBJ2-7, with 9 bases that match TRBD1. The CDR3 extends over 15 amino acids. CDR1 is SGHRS, CDR2 YFSETQ, per germline. Losses at the gene ends were 0 bases for V and 6 bases for J; bases not matched to a gene: 7. The CDR3 region is CASSLAGTGGGEQYF. The CDR3 nucleotides read TGCGCCAGCAGCTTGGCCGGTACAGGGGGCGGCGAGCAGTACTTC.

This clonotype was counted between two and nine times. In nucleotides, the CDR3 is TGCGCCAGCAGCCCCGGGACTAGCGGGGGGACCGAGCAGTTCTTC. Translation gives CASSPGTSGGTEQFF. The rearrangement links TRBV5-1 to TRBJ2-1, with 15 bases fitting TRBD2. Germline CDR1 SGHRS, CDR2 YFSETQ. This CDR3 is 15 amino acids long. With 4 bases clipped from V and 10 bases from J, the junction kept 6 bases outside the gene matches.

This clonotype came up a few times. This chain uses TRBV15 with TRBJ2-1, with unresolved D. Germline V gene data show CDR1 as LNHNV and CDR2 as YYDKDF (reference sequence). CDR3 length: 12 amino acids. Between the trimmed V and J ends, which lost 3 bases and 4 bases, there was a span of 4 bases. CDR3 region: CATSRSYNEQFF. The CDR3, as DNA: TGTGCCACCAGCAGGTCTTACAATGAGCAGTTCTTC.

This clonotype was counted between two and nine times. CDR3 amino acids: CAISLGVRDEQYF. In DNA, the CDR3 is TGTGCCATCAGTTTGGGGGTCAGAGACGAGCAGTACTTC. The rearrangement joins TRBV10-3 to TRBJ2-7; the D call may be TRBD1 or TRBD2 (5 bases each). V was clipped by 5 bases and J by 5 bases, with 13 bases between them. Germline CDR1 and CDR2: ENHRY and SYGVKD. This CDR3 contains 13 residues.

In its sample, this clonotype was seen a few times. CDR3 amino acids: CSARDYRLGGQANQPQHF. DNA of the CDR3: TGCAGTGCTAGAGATTATCGCCTAGGGGGACAGGCCAATCAGCCCCAGCATTTT. This chain links TRBV20-1 with TRBJ1-5, with TRBD1 matching over 8 bases. There are 18 residues in the CDR3. The ends lost 0 bases at V and 3 bases at J; junction bases unmatched: 13. From germline, CDR1 is DFQATT and CDR2 SNEGSKA (reference sequence).

The J gene is TRBJ1-2, the V gene TRBV6-1; D unresolved. Trimming removed 4 bases from V and 0 bases from J, with 12 bases in between. CDR3 size: 15 residues. The germline CDR1 and CDR2 sequences are MNHNS and SASEGT. Here the CDR3 DNA reads TGTGCCAGCAGTGTCAGCCCTATAGCTAACTATGGCTACACCTTC. Residues: CASSVSPIANYGYTF.

The chain recombines TRBV6-1 with TRBJ2-3; D is possibly TRBD2 (5 bases). Germline CDR1 MNHNS, CDR2 SASEGT. The V end was cut by 6 bases, the J end by 5 bases, with 12 bases between. This CDR3 spans 13 amino acids. CDR3 bases: TGTGCCAGCAGAAAGTCGAGCGGAGATACGCAGTATTTT. Amino acids: CASRKSSGDTQYF.

The chain links TRBV20-1 to TRBJ2-1; D not resolved. Germline loops: CDR1 DFQATT, CDR2 SNEGSKA (reference sequence). This CDR3 contains 14 residues. V was cut by 3 bases and J by 6 bases, with 15 bases left in between. The CDR3 DNA reads TGCAGTGCTAGGGACGCCGCCGCTGTCAATGAGCAGTTCTTC. Translating it yields CSARDAAAVNEQFF.

This sequence joins TRBV28 and TRBJ1-3; D remains unclear. CDR3 length equals 12 residues. Trimming removed 11 bases from V and 4 bases from J, with 12 bases in between. Germline V gene sequence: CDR1 MDHEN, CDR2 SYDVKM. The CDR3 DNA follows: TGTGCCGGAACCGGACGGGGAAACACCATATATTTT. It translates to CAGTGRGNTIYF. The complete variable domain, with remaining parts taken from reference TRBV28 and TRBJ1-3, reads DVKVTQSSRYLVKRTGEKVFLECVQDMDHENMFWYRQDPGLGLRLIYFSYDVKMKEKGDIPEGYSVSREKKERFSLILESASTNQTSMYLCAGTGRGNTIYFGEGSWLTVV.

This chain uses TRBV29-1 with TRBJ2-5; no firm D call. The J call may be mistaken, given a closer DNA end match to TRBJ2-1. Germline V gives CDR1 SQVTM, CDR2 ANQGSEA. This CDR3 has 14 amino acids. CDR3 residues: CSVEDLRSQETQFF. The CDR3 coding sequence is TGCAGCGTTGAAGATCTTAGGTCCCAAGAGACCCAGTTCTTC.

This clonotype was observed a handful of times. The chain carries TRBV12-3 or TRBV12-4 and TRBJ2-7; D uncertain. The V gene lost 0 bases and the J gene lost 4 bases, with 7 bases spanning the gap. The CDR3 is 13 residues long. The CDR3 loop is CASSLALLYEQYF. CDR3 bases: TGTGCCAGCAGTTTAGCGCTTCTGTACGAGCAGTACTTC.

This clonotype was detected only a few times. The chain uses TRBV9 and TRBJ2-3; D tentatively fits TRBD1 or TRBD2 (5 bases each). This CDR3 has 16 residues. Between the trimmed V and J ends, which lost 1 base and 2 bases, there was a span of 14 bases. CDR1 SGDLS and CDR2 YYNGEE come from the germline V gene. The CDR3 sequence is CASSVSGTGITDTQYF. The CDR3 DNA follows: TGTGCCAGCAGCGTATCGGGGACCGGAATCACAGATACGCAGTATTTT. The full variable domain, completed using reference TRBV9 and TRBJ2-3, is DSGVTQTPKHLITATGQRVTLRCSPRSGDLSVYWYQQSLDQGLQFLIQYYNGEERAKGNILERFSAQQFPDLHSELNLSSLELGDSALYFCASSVSGTGITDTQYFGPGTRLTVL.

The rearrangement links TRBV7-2 to TRBJ1-2, with unresolved D. The germline gives CDR1 SGHTA, CDR2 FQGNSA. V was cut by 1 base and J by 2 bases, with 11 bases left in between. This CDR3 comprises 15 residues. CDR3 in DNA: TGTGCCAGCAGCTTAGGATCCCCGATCAACTATGGCTACACCTTC. As protein: CASSLGSPINYGYTF.

This sequence joins TRBV29-1 and TRBJ2-7, with 9 positions matching TRBD1. Germline loops: CDR1 SQVTM, CDR2 ANQGSEA. The CDR3 is 13 residues long. Germline trimming cut 2 bases from V and 7 bases from J; bases unmatched to any gene: 6. CDR3 sequence reads: CSVENTGGDEQYF. CDR3 DNA sequence: TGCAGCGTTGAAAACACAGGGGGCGATGAGCAGTACTTC.

V is TRBV29-1 and J is TRBJ1-1; perhaps TRBD1 as D (5 bases). Trimming stripped 6 bases from V and 4 bases from J, with 12 bases between. The CDR3 is 12 amino acids. Per the germline V gene, CDR1 is SQVTM and CDR2 is ANQGSEA. The CDR3 region is CSVMAQGTEAFF. The CDR3 DNA is TGCAGCGTCATGGCCCAGGGCACTGAAGCTTTCTTT.

The gene calls are TRBV20-1 and TRBJ2-1, with TRBD2 matching over 12 bases. The CDR3 sequence is 15 residues long. The V segment lost 1 base and the J segment 11 bases; nucleotides outside the gene matches: 9. Germline V gene sequence: CDR1 DFQATT, CDR2 SNEGSKA (reference sequence). CDR3 sequence (DNA): TGCAGTGCTAGAGGACTAGCGGGAGTATGGAATAAGCAGTTCTTC. Its translation: CSARGLAGVWNKQFF.

The chain combines TRBV11-2 with TRBJ2-1, with 14 bases matching TRBD2. Germline trimming cut 3 bases from V and 0 bases from J; bases unmatched to any gene: 4. Germline CDR1 is SGHAT and CDR2 is FQNNGV. The CDR3 loop spans 18 amino acids. CDR3 amino acids: CASSFGLAGGSSYNEQFF. CDR3 DNA: TGTGCCAGCAGCTTCGGACTAGCGGGGGGAAGCTCCTACAATGAGCAGTTCTTC. The whole variable domain, filled in from reference TRBV11-2 and TRBJ2-1, reads EAGVAQSPRYKIIEKRQSVAFWCNPISGHATLYWYQQILGQGPKLLIQFQNNGVVDDSQLPKDRFSAERLKGVDSTLKIQPAKLEDSAVYLCASSFGLAGGSSYNEQFFGPGTRLTVL.

V is TRBV11-2 and J is TRBJ1-1, with 8 bases identical to TRBD1. The germline V gene encodes CDR1 SGHAT and CDR2 FQNNGV. Germline trimming cut 6 bases from V and 3 bases from J; bases unmatched to any gene: 6. The CDR3 is made up of 14 amino acids. CDR3 in amino acids: CASSRTGLDTEAFF. In nucleotides, the CDR3 is TGTGCCAGCAGTAGGACAGGGCTCGACACTGAAGCTTTCTTT. Looking up the rest from reference TRBV11-2 and TRBJ1-1 gives the full variable domain: EAGVAQSPRYKIIEKRQSVAFWCNPISGHATLYWYQQILGQGPKLLIQFQNNGVVDDSQLPKDRFSAERLKGVDSTLKIQPAKLEDSAVYLCASSRTGLDTEAFFGQGTRLTVV.

The J gene is TRBJ1-4, the V gene TRBV16; TRBD1 might be the D (6 bases). V was cut by 3 bases and J by 7 bases, with 12 bases left in between. From germline, CDR1 is KGHSY and CDR2 FQNENV. CDR3 length: 14 amino acids. DNA of the CDR3: TGTGCCAGCAGCCACGGGGGGCTCGGTGAAAAACTGTTTTTT. This gives the protein CASSHGGLGEKLFF.

The table lists this clonotype with a few counts. This chain joins TRBV29-1 and TRBJ1-5; TRBD1 agrees at 8 bases. CDR1 and CDR2 (germline): SQVTM, ANQGSEA. J lost 2 bases, V lost 6 bases, and 6 bases had no gene match. The CDR3 runs to 14 residues. CDR3 DNA: TGCAGCGTAGCGACAGGGGTCGGCAATCAGCCCCAGCATTTT. Encoded protein: CSVATGVGNQPQHF.

A few counts support this clonotype. V and J are TRBV11-2 and TRBJ2-1; TRBD2 aligns across 10 bases. The CDR3 is 16 amino acids. Germline-derived CDR1 and CDR2 are SGHAT and FQNNGV. Unmatched junction bases numbered 7, after V lost 1 base and J lost 7 bases. CDR3 residues: CASSLVPLAGDNEQFF. The DNA for the CDR3 is TGTGCCAGCAGCTTAGTCCCCCTAGCGGGAGATAATGAGCAGTTCTTC. Full variable domain (missing parts from reference TRBV11-2 and TRBJ2-1): EAGVAQSPRYKIIEKRQSVAFWCNPISGHATLYWYQQILGQGPKLLIQFQNNGVVDDSQLPKDRFSAERLKGVDSTLKIQPAKLEDSAVYLCASSLVPLAGDNEQFFGPGTRLTVL.

In this sample, this clonotype turned up many times. The gene calls are TRBV5-1 and TRBJ1-2; possibly TRBD1 for D (5 bases). From germline, CDR1 is SGHRS and CDR2 YFSETQ. Trimming removed 5 bases at V and 5 bases at J, with 16 bases between. The CDR3 spans 14 residues. The CDR3 region has the DNA TGCGCCAGCAGTCCGGACAACCTTGGGTATGGCTACACCTTC. Protein sequence: CASSPDNLGYGYTF.

The genes are TRBV2 and TRBJ2-5; D not resolved. V was clipped by 6 bases and J by 7 bases, with 15 bases between them. Germline CDR1 reads SNHLY; CDR2 reads FYNNEI. The CDR3 is 13 amino acids. CDR3 nucleotide sequence: TGTGCCAGCAGGGACGGACCTAAAGTGACCCAGTACTTC. Translating gives CASRDGPKVTQYF.

The J gene is TRBJ1-5, the V gene TRBV20-1; 8 bases agree with TRBD1. The CDR3 consists of 14 residues. The V segment lost 3 bases and the J segment 5 bases; nucleotides outside the gene matches: 6. Germline CDR1 is DFQATT and CDR2 is SNEGSKA (reference sequence). The CDR3 DNA reads TGCAGTGCTAGCGGACAGGGACACTATCAGCCCCAGCATTTT. It yields the protein CSASGQGHYQPQHF.

A few counts support this clonotype. This chain connects TRBV4-1 to TRBJ2-1; 7 positions match TRBD1. The V segment lost 3 bases and the J segment 1 base; nucleotides outside the gene matches: 6. Germline CDR1 reads MGHRA; CDR2 reads YSYEKL. CDR3 length equals 16 residues. The CDR3: CASSQPTGPSYNEQFF. DNA for the CDR3: TGCGCCAGCAGCCAGCCGACAGGGCCTTCCTACAATGAGCAGTTCTTC.